What follows are 26 T cell receptor beta chains derived from one specimen sequenced in a study of cytomegalovirus exposure and HLA in healthy donors. The PCR contained 60 Vbeta and 13 Jbeta primers. Measured with immunoSEQ multiplex PCR; TCRdb has only the in-frame clones, and not every one. The table lists 150,000 to 200,000 clones, 65% to 80% of them singletons, with approximately 0.99% in the top ten. The sequencing input was PBMCs. These receptors originate from a middle-aged woman in good health and CMV-seronegative.

The chain recombines TRBV25-1 with TRBJ2-2; 7 positions agree with TRBD1. This CDR3 contains 14 residues. Trimming cost V 4 bases and J 8 bases; bases outside gene matches: 7. Per the germline V gene, CDR1 is MGHDK and CDR2 is SYGVNS. This CDR3 is CASSATGYEGELFF. The DNA for the CDR3 is TGTGCCAGCAGTGCGACAGGGTATGAGGGGGAGCTGTTTTTT.

This chain's CDR3 is CASSALTGTEQYF. CDR3 sequence (DNA): TGTGCCAGCAGTGCCCTTACAGGGACCGAGCAGTACTTC. The genes are TRBV6-6 and TRBJ2-7; a possible D gene is TRBD1 (6 bases). Per germline, CDR1 MNHNY and CDR2 SVGAGI (reference sequence). V gave up 5 bases and J gave up 6 bases, with 14 bases separating them. The CDR3 covers 13 residues.

V gene TRBV25-1 combines with J gene TRBJ2-5; 8 nucleotides agree with TRBD1. The CDR3 runs to 14 residues. V was pared by 4 bases and J by 5 bases, with 6 bases of the junction left unmatched. Per the germline V gene, CDR1 is MGHDK and CDR2 is SYGVNS. The CDR3 sequence: CASSGWTGQETQYF. Here the CDR3 DNA reads TGTGCCAGCAGTGGTTGGACAGGGCAGGAGACCCAGTACTTC.

The chain recombines TRBV7-8 with TRBJ1-6; no clear D gene. CDR1 is SGHVS and CDR2 is FQNEAQ in the germline V gene. The CDR3 is made up of 14 amino acids. The germline V and J ends were trimmed by 5 bases and 4 bases, with 9 bases remaining between them. The CDR3 protein is CASSLDSYNSPLHF. CDR3 coding DNA: TGTGCCAGCAGCCTGGACTCATATAATTCACCCCTCCACTTT.

The chain joins TRBV12-5 to TRBJ2-1, with 9 bases matching TRBD1. The CDR3 contains 15 residues. The ends lost 6 bases at V and 7 bases at J; junction bases unmatched: 10. Germline values: CDR1 LGHNT, CDR2 FRNRAP. This CDR3 reads CASGRTGGAGNEQFF. The CDR3 DNA reads as TGTGCTAGTGGCCGCACAGGGGGCGCAGGTAATGAGCAGTTCTTC.

The rearrangement uses TRBV2 and TRBJ1-2; the match to TRBD1 covers 8 bases. The germline gives CDR1 SNHLY, CDR2 FYNNEI. V was clipped by 5 bases and J by 5 bases; unmatched bases: 4. The CDR3 is made up of 13 amino acids. The CDR3 DNA reads as TGTGCCAGCAGTAAGGGACAGGTGTATGGCTACACCTTC. It yields the protein CASSKGQVYGYTF.

This clone was recorded once. A read error may produce the germline difference seen at one junction end. The chain employs TRBV7-9 and TRBJ1-2, with 7 nucleotides matching TRBD1. CDR1 is SEHNR and CDR2 is FQNEAQ in the germline V gene (reference sequence). The CDR3 contains 14 residues. This CDR3 is CSSSRGDSQGGYTF. Here the CDR3 DNA reads TGTTCCAGCAGCCGAGGGGACAGCCAGGGAGGCTACACCTTC.

The gene calls are TRBV6-5 and TRBJ2-7, with D perhaps TRBD1 (6 bases). The CDR3 is 15 residues long. The V gene lost 5 bases and the J gene lost 6 bases, with 20 bases spanning the gap. CDR1 is MNHEY, CDR2 SVGAGI, per germline. The CDR3 DNA follows: TGTGCCAGCAGTCCAACCCGCGACAGGTTGGGCGAGCAGTACGTC. Encoded protein: CASSPTRDRLGEQYV.

CDR3 DNA: TGCGCCAGCAGCTTACGAGCGGGAGACTCCGGGGAGCTGTTTTTT. Encoded protein: CASSLRAGDSGELFF. The V call is TRBV5-1, the J call TRBJ2-2; 8 positions match TRBD2. Germline V lookup: CDR1 SGHRS, CDR2 YFSETQ. Germline trimming cut 2 bases from V and 6 bases from J; bases unmatched to any gene: 6. The CDR3 is 15 residues long.

The chain has TRBV6-6 and TRBJ1-1, with 11 positions matching TRBD1. The germline CDR1 and CDR2 sequences are MNHNY and SVGAGI (reference sequence). With 6 bases clipped from V and 10 bases from J, the junction kept 7 bases outside the gene matches. This CDR3 comprises 13 residues. This CDR3 is CASSRDRGIPAFF. In nucleotides, the CDR3 is TGTGCCAGCAGCCGGGACAGGGGGATTCCAGCTTTCTTT.

The chain recombines TRBV18 with TRBJ1-5; TRBD1 aligns across 10 bases. V dropped 3 bases and J dropped 5; count of bases not matched to a gene: 4. The CDR3 is 15 residues long. The germline V gene encodes CDR1 KGHSH and CDR2 LQKENI. The CDR3 spells CASSPSGTGDQPQHF. The DNA of the CDR3 is TGTGCCAGCTCACCCTCAGGGACAGGGGATCAGCCCCAGCATTTT.

J is TRBJ1-2 and V is TRBV5-1; D is possibly TRBD1 (5 bases). CDR3 length: 14 residues. Trimming took 4 bases from V and 2 from J, leaving 12 bases between them. Germline V gene data show CDR1 as SGHRS and CDR2 as YFSETQ. This CDR3 is CASSPGAGNYGYTF. In nucleotides, the CDR3 is TGCGCCAGCAGCCCTGGAGCAGGGAACTATGGCTACACCTTC. The full variable domain, in which reference TRBV5-1 and TRBJ1-2 provide the parts outside the CDR3, is KAGVTQTPRYLIKTRGQQVTLSCSPISGHRSVSWYQQTPGQGLQFLFEYFSETQRNKGNFPGRFSGRQFSNSRSEMNVSTLELGDSALYLCASSPGAGNYGYTFGSGTRLTVV.

The J gene is TRBJ2-1, the V gene TRBV5-1; the D gene is possibly TRBD2 (5 bases). V dropped 0 bases and J dropped 7 bases, with 14 bases sitting between them. CDR3 length equals 15 residues. Germline assignment: CDR1 SGHRS and CDR2 YFSETQ. The CDR3 loop reads CASSLAGLQDNEQFF. The CDR3 nucleotides read TGCGCCAGCAGCTTGGCGGGGTTACAAGATAATGAGCAGTTCTTC.

The CDR3 bases are TGTGCCAGCAGCCTCCAAGAGACCCAGTACTTC. Its protein is CASSLQETQYF. The rearrangement uses TRBV7-8 and TRBJ2-5; D is uncertain. The CDR3 is 11 amino acids. V lost 5 bases to trimming and J lost 1 base, with 2 bases between them. Germline-derived CDR1 and CDR2 are SGHVS and FQNEAQ. The full variable domain, with the rest looked up from reference TRBV7-8 and TRBJ2-5, is GAGVSQSPRYKVAKRGQDVALRCDPISGHVSLFWYQQALGQGPEFLTYFQNEAQLDKSGLPSDRFFAERPEGSVSTLKIQRTQQEDSAVYLCASSLQETQYFGPGTRLLVL.

This clone has just a few counts. The CDR3 here is CASSPRQFQETQYF. In DNA form, the CDR3 reads TGTGCCAGCAGCCCCAGACAGTTCCAAGAGACCCAGTACTTC. This chain connects TRBV11-3 to TRBJ2-5; weak D call: TRBD1 (5 bases). The CDR3 length is 14 residues. Trimming removed 5 bases from V and 1 base from J, with 11 bases in between. Per the germline V gene, CDR1 is SGHNT and CDR2 is YENEEA.

CDR3 nucleotides: TGTGCCAGCCTTTTGGGGGGGGGCTCCACTGAAGCTTTCTTT. It yields the protein CASLLGGGSTEAFF. This sequence joins TRBV7-8 and TRBJ1-1; TRBD1 might be the D (6 bases). The CDR3 loop spans 14 amino acids. The V end was cut by 8 bases, the J end by 4 bases, with 17 bases between. Per germline, CDR1 SGHVS and CDR2 FQNEAQ.

The V and J genes are TRBV7-8 and TRBJ2-7; D may be TRBD2 (5 bases). This CDR3 region has 14 residues. Between the trimmed V and J ends, which lost 0 bases and 6 bases, there was a span of 12 bases. In germline, CDR1 is SGHVS, CDR2 FQNEAQ. The CDR3 coding sequence is TGTGCCAGCAGCTTAGCGCAGGAGAGGGCCGAGCAGTACGTC. Its protein product is CASSLAQERAEQYV.

V gene TRBV6-1 combines with J gene TRBJ2-7, with 7 bases lining up with TRBD1. The V and J ends lost 7 bases and 2 bases, in that order; junction bases with no gene match: 11. The CDR3 covers 15 residues. Germline V gene data show CDR1 as MNHNS and CDR2 as SASEGT. The CDR3 reads CASTEMTGTPYEQYV. DNA of the CDR3: TGTGCCAGCACCGAGATGACAGGGACCCCCTACGAGCAGTACGTC.

J is TRBJ2-1 and V is TRBV6-1, with D tentatively TRBD1 (6 bases). Germline CDR1 reads MNHNS; CDR2 reads SASEGT. Trimming removed 6 bases from V and 8 bases from J, with 11 bases in between. This CDR3 has 12 residues. Here the CDR3 DNA reads TGTGCCAGCAGACAGGGAAGGGATGAGCAGTTCTTC. It translates to CASRQGRDEQFF.

This clone has a handful of counts. This chain joins TRBV10-3 and TRBJ1-1, with a tentative D call TRBD1 (6 bases). V was shortened by 9 bases and J by 7 bases, with 18 bases between the two germline ends. Germline V gives CDR1 ENHRY, CDR2 SYGVKD. CDR3 length: 13 residues. DNA for the CDR3: TGTGCCATACAGGACAGTTTCTATCGTGAAGCTTTCTTT. This translates into CAIQDSFYREAFF.

This chain joins TRBV4-3 and TRBJ1-4, with a possible D match to TRBD1 (6 bases). In germline, CDR1 is LGHNA, CDR2 YSLEER. V dropped 3 bases and J dropped 7 bases, with 15 bases sitting between them. The CDR3 has 15 residues. The CDR3 DNA reads as TGCGCCAGCAGCCACGACTGGCTAGGGGGTGAAAAACTGTTTTTT. This encodes CASSHDWLGGEKLFF.

The chain joins TRBV7-9 to TRBJ1-2; D perhaps matches TRBD1 (5 bases). The V gene's germline CDR1 is SEHNR and CDR2 FQNEAQ (reference sequence). The CDR3 is 16 residues long. V shed 1 base and J shed 4 bases, with 16 bases lying between them. The CDR3 nucleotides are TGTGCCAGCAGCTTAGATACAGGTTTAAAGGGCTATGGCTACACCTTC. Translating gives CASSLDTGLKGYGYTF.

The genes are TRBV19 and TRBJ1-5, with 7 bases lining up with TRBD1. The length of the CDR3 is 15 residues. CDR1 is LNHDA, CDR2 SQIVND, per germline (reference sequence). The J segment lost 7 bases and the V segment lost 4 bases, leaving 10 bases of the junction unmatched. The CDR3 DNA reads as TGTGCCAGTAGTACCTATACAGGGGAAGGGCAGCCCCAGCATTTT. Translating gives CASSTYTGEGQPQHF. The full variable domain, with the rest looked up from reference TRBV19 and TRBJ1-5, is DGGITQSPKYLFRKEGQNVTLSCEQNLNHDAMYWYRQDPGQGLRLIYYSQIVNDFQKGDIAEGYSVSREKKESFPLTVTSAQKNPTAFYLCASSTYTGEGQPQHFGDGTRLSIL.

This clone showed up just a few times. The rearrangement links TRBV1 to TRBJ1-1; the D segment call TRBD1 is taken from the table without a DNA check. TRBV1 corresponds to a pseudogene. The CDR3 is 15 amino acids. The CDR3 nucleotides are TGCACCAGCAGCCACGACAGGGGGCCGGGGACTGAAGCTTTCTTT. Amino acids: CTSSHDRGPGTEAFF.

CDR3 DNA sequence: TGTGCCAGCATACCGGGTGGGTCCGGGGAGCTGTTTTTT. It translates to CASIPGGSGELFF. The V call is TRBV6-1, the J call TRBJ2-2; D is unresolved. The V end lost 7 bases, the J end lost 6 bases, and 12 bases lay between the germline ends. Germline values: CDR1 MNHNS, CDR2 SASEGT. CDR3 length: 13 residues.

This clone was seen a handful of times. The rearrangement links TRBV6-1 to TRBJ1-5; D is perhaps TRBD1 (5 bases). V was cut by 2 bases and J by 0 bases, with 11 bases left in between. CDR1 and CDR2 (germline): MNHNS, SASEGT. The length of the CDR3 is 16 residues. As DNA, the CDR3 is TGTGCCAGCAGTGAATTAGCAGGGTTTAGCAATCAGCCCCAGCATTTT. This translates into CASSELAGFSNQPQHF.